The 32 T cell receptor beta chains listed next were all sequenced from one sample in a study of control samples from healthy donors and cancer patients (dated by TCRdb to the early 2020s). Libraries were prepared through the immunoSEQ multiplex PCR assay. TCRdb took this table from immuneACCESS and kept in-frame rearrangements with V and J called. Such tables lack part of the clones; where checked against another copy, unresolved V genes explain under half of the gap, and the rest is unexplained. Here the sample has under 150,000 clones; approximately 89% occur a single time. Roughly 3% of the sample comes from the top ten. Sample: blood. Source of these receptors: a man in his 60s in good health.

Details on this clone: Distinct nucleotide sequences in the sample also encode this CDR3. V gene TRBV2 combines with J gene TRBJ2-3; 8 bases agree with TRBD2. CDR3 length: 15 amino acids. The ends lost 1 base at V and 1 base at J; junction bases unmatched: 1. Per the germline V gene, CDR1 is SNHLY and CDR2 is FYNNEI. CDR3 DNA sequence: TGTGCCAGCAGTGAAGGTAGCGGGGGCACAGATACGCAGTATTTT. This encodes CASSEGSGGTDTQYF.

The table lists this clone with a few counts. The V gene is TRBV18, the J gene TRBJ1-6, with D uncertain. Germline values: CDR1 KGHSH, CDR2 LQKENI. Trimming took off 1 base at V and 7 bases at J, with 2 bases between the two ends. The CDR3 spans 12 residues. The CDR3 protein is CASSPQNSPLHF. CDR3 DNA: TGTGCCAGCTCACCACAGAATTCACCCCTCCACTTT.

This clone was recorded once. The J gene is TRBJ1-5, the V gene TRBV10-3, with D unresolved. The CDR3 sequence is 13 residues long. The V end lost 3 bases, the J end lost 3 bases, and 6 bases lay between the germline ends. Per germline, CDR1 ENHRY and CDR2 SYGVKD. This CDR3 is CAISDEYNQPQHF. The CDR3 DNA is TGTGCCATCAGTGATGAGTACAATCAGCCCCAGCATTTT.

Only a few counts were recorded for this clone. The V and J genes are TRBV3-1 (or the pseudogene TRBV3-2) and TRBJ1-4, with D perhaps TRBD1 (6 bases). V shed 5 bases and J shed 4 bases, with 14 bases lying between them. Germline V CDR1 and CDR2: LGHDT, YNNKEL (reference sequence). The CDR3 spans 15 residues. The chain's CDR3 is CASSNQGRVNEKLFF. CDR3 nucleotide sequence: TGTGCCAGCAGCAACCAGGGGCGGGTTAATGAAAAACTGTTTTTT.

V and J are TRBV6-6 and TRBJ2-7, with 11 bases aligning to TRBD1. J lost 3 bases, V lost 2 bases, and 6 bases had no gene match. The germline gives CDR1 MNHNY, CDR2 SVGAGI (reference sequence). This CDR3 has 16 residues. The DNA of the CDR3 is TGTGCCAGCAGTTACAACCGGGACAGGGGGGACTACGAGCAGTACTTC. Translated: CASSYNRDRGDYEQYF.

The rearrangement links TRBV7-3 to TRBJ2-1, with D hard to call. This CDR3 contains 13 residues. The V gene lost 5 bases and the J gene lost 7 bases, with 12 bases spanning the gap. Germline assignment: CDR1 SGHTA and CDR2 FQGTGA. Here the CDR3 DNA reads TGTGCCAGCAGCCGGTTAGGAGTAAATGAGCAGTTCTTC. Amino acid sequence: CASSRLGVNEQFF.

Turning to this clone: Distinct nucleotide sequences in the sample also encode this CDR3. The J gene is TRBJ1-1, the V gene TRBV11-3; unclear D gene. CDR3 length equals 13 residues. Trimming shortened V by 1 base and J by 0 bases, and 3 bases separated the two germline ends. Germline V gene lookup returns CDR1 SGHNT and CDR2 YENEEA. CDR3 coding DNA: TGTGCCAGCAGCTTAGGCTTGAACACTGAAGCTTTCTTT. This codes for CASSLGLNTEAFF.

The chain is built from TRBV20-1 and TRBJ1-1; D possibly corresponds to TRBD1 (5 bases). The CDR3 covers 12 residues. V was cut by 3 bases and J by 3 bases, with 8 bases left in between. Germline-derived CDR1 and CDR2 are DFQATT and SNEGSKA (reference sequence). Here the CDR3 reads CSASRGDTEAFF. The CDR3 nucleotides are TGCAGTGCTAGTCGAGGGGACACTGAAGCTTTCTTT.

The chain couples TRBV18 to TRBJ2-7; D is perhaps TRBD1 (6 bases). Germline V CDR1 and CDR2: KGHSH, LQKENI. Trimming stripped 2 bases from V and 3 bases from J, with 11 bases between. The CDR3 is made up of 14 amino acids. In DNA, the CDR3 is TGTGCCAGCTCACCATCGGCAGGGGTCTACGAGCAGTACTTC. Amino acid sequence: CASSPSAGVYEQYF. The whole variable domain, filled in from reference TRBV18 and TRBJ2-7, reads NAGVMQNPRHLVRRRGQEARLRCSPMKGHSHVYWYRQLPEEGLKFMVYLQKENIIDESGMPKERFSAEFPKEGPSILRIQQVVRGDSAAYFCASSPSAGVYEQYFGPGTRLTVT.

This clone was seen once. The V call is TRBV30, the J call TRBJ2-2; TRBD1 matches at 8 bases. Germline trimming cut 2 bases from V and 6 bases from J; bases unmatched to any gene: 8. The CDR3 contains 15 residues. In germline, CDR1 is GTSNPN, CDR2 SVGIG (reference sequence). This CDR3 reads CAWSPHKTGAGELFF. Written as DNA, the CDR3 is TGTGCCTGGAGTCCTCACAAGACAGGGGCCGGGGAGCTGTTTTTT.

This clone was seen a handful of times. The chain has TRBV27 and TRBJ1-2, with 8 nucleotides matching TRBD1. After removal of 1 base from V and 1 base from J, the junction contained 14 bases not matched to a gene. Germline assignment: CDR1 MNHEY and CDR2 SMNVEV (reference sequence). CDR3 length: 19 amino acids. CDR3 sequence reads: CASSLFAPSGGGDNYGYTF. CDR3 bases: TGTGCCAGCAGTTTATTCGCCCCCTCAGGGGGCGGCGATAACTATGGCTACACCTTC.

This clone came up a few times. The chain recombines TRBV7-2 with TRBJ2-1; D ambiguous. The V gene's germline CDR1 is SGHTA and CDR2 FQGNSA. Trimming stripped 5 bases from V and 0 bases from J, with 11 bases between. This CDR3 region has 15 residues. CDR3 DNA: TGTGCCAGCAGCGACCGGACCAGCTCCTACAATGAGCAGTTCTTC. Translating it yields CASSDRTSSYNEQFF.

V gene TRBV24-1 combines with J gene TRBJ2-3, with no clear D. Trimming took 7 bases from V and 2 from J, leaving 12 bases between them. CDR1 is KGHDR and CDR2 is SFDVKD in the germline V gene. The CDR3 contains 14 residues. The DNA of the CDR3 is TGTGCCACCAGGGGGATCCTACCCACAGATACGCAGTATTTT. Translating it yields CATRGILPTDTQYF.

V gene TRBV6-1 combines with J gene TRBJ1-6; weak D call: TRBD1 (5 bases). Germline CDR1 is MNHNS and CDR2 is SASEGT. Trimming shortened V by 1 base and J by 2 bases, and 12 bases separated the two germline ends. The CDR3 is 17 amino acids. The CDR3 is CASSEDPRGTYNSPLHF. The CDR3 DNA reads TGTGCCAGCAGTGAAGACCCGAGGGGCACCTATAATTCACCCCTCCACTTT.

This chain connects TRBV7-9 to TRBJ2-1; 8 nucleotides match TRBD1. CDR3 length: 15 residues. Germline CDR1 and CDR2: SEHNR and FQNEAQ (reference sequence). The junction had 3 bases not matched to a gene; V was cut back by 5 bases and J by 0 bases. Here the CDR3 reads CASSPTGGSYNEQFF. CDR3 coding DNA: TGTGCCAGCAGCCCCACAGGGGGCTCCTACAATGAGCAGTTCTTC.

Note on this clone: Other DNA sequences in the same sample also yield this CDR3. The rearrangement uses TRBV24-1 and TRBJ1-2; D call uncertain. Trimming shortened V by 1 base and J by 4 bases, and 3 bases separated the two germline ends. Germline-derived CDR1 and CDR2 are KGHDR and SFDVKD. This CDR3 region has 12 residues. CDR3 loop: CATSDFGYGYTF. CDR3 nucleotides: TGTGCCACCAGTGATTTCGGCTATGGCTACACCTTC.

V usage is TRBV28 and J usage is TRBJ2-7; 9 nucleotides match TRBD1. The ends lost 8 bases at V and 1 base at J; junction bases unmatched: 6. Germline CDR1 MDHEN, CDR2 SYDVKM. The CDR3 totals 14 residues. The CDR3 bases are TGTGCCAGCTATCGGGGGACAGGGTCCTACGAGCAGTACTTC. This translates into CASYRGTGSYEQYF.

Concerning this clone: At one end the junction does not follow the germline gene, possibly because of a read error. This chain connects TRBV6-5 to TRBJ1-5; 7 bases line up with TRBD1. CDR1 and CDR2 (germline): MNHEY, SVGAGI. This CDR3 is 15 amino acids long. The CDR3 spells CASSWGRGRDQPQHF. Written as DNA, the CDR3 is TGTGCCAGTAGTTGGGGGAGGGGGCGCGATCAGCCCCAGCATTTT.

This chain joins TRBV7-8 and TRBJ2-5; 7 bases fit TRBD2. Unmatched junction bases numbered 9, after V lost 6 bases and J lost 2 bases. The CDR3 contains 15 residues. CDR1 is SGHVS, CDR2 FQNEAQ, per germline. The CDR3 DNA follows: TGTGCCAGCAGGGAGGCATGGCGGGGGCAAGAGACCCAGTACTTC. This encodes CASREAWRGQETQYF.

The chain joins TRBV29-1 to TRBJ1-2; no clear D gene. The CDR3 spans 13 residues. Germline loops: CDR1 SQVTM, CDR2 ANQGSEA. V lost 5 bases and J 0 bases, leaving 10 bases between the germline ends. CDR3 nucleotide sequence: TGCAGCGTTTCGGCAACGTCTAACTATGGCTACACCTTC. Translation gives CSVSATSNYGYTF.

This clone was picked up one time. The CDR3 sequence: CASSQEISASGGLRETQYF. The CDR3 region has the DNA TGCGCCAGCAGCCAAGAAATATCGGCTAGCGGGGGGCTGAGGGAGACCCAGTACTTC. The rearrangement joins TRBV4-3 to TRBJ2-5, with 11 bases matching TRBD2. This CDR3 is 19 amino acids long. Germline CDR1 reads LGHNA; CDR2 reads YSLEER. After removal of 0 bases from V and 5 bases from J, the junction contained 14 bases not matched to a gene.

This clone has more than one count but fewer than ten. The chain uses TRBV5-1 and TRBJ2-3; the match to TRBD2 covers 11 bases. Germline values: CDR1 SGHRS, CDR2 YFSETQ. The CDR3 spans 15 residues. Trimming at V came to 2 bases and at J to 2 bases, leaving 1 base not matched to a gene. This CDR3 reads CASSFSGGATDTQYF. DNA for the CDR3: TGCGCCAGCAGCTTTAGCGGGGGGGCCACAGATACGCAGTATTTT.

The chain combines TRBV4-1 with TRBJ2-7; the match to TRBD2 covers 7 bases. The CDR3 length is 14 residues. The ends lost 0 bases at V and 9 bases at J; junction bases unmatched: 8. In germline, CDR1 is MGHRA, CDR2 YSYEKL. The CDR3 loop is CASSQDGGGPVQYF. CDR3 nucleotides: TGCGCCAGCAGCCAAGACGGGGGAGGGCCGGTGCAGTACTTC.

The rearrangement uses TRBV10-2 and TRBJ1-5; D gene ambiguous. Germline CDR1 and CDR2: WSHSY and SAAADI. The CDR3 spans 14 residues. V was shortened by 8 bases and J by 2 bases, with 13 bases between the two germline ends. The CDR3 DNA reads TGCGCCAGCTCAGACATCACGGGCAATCAGCCCCAGCATTTT. Encoded protein: CASSDITGNQPQHF.

The CDR3 loop reads CASSSLTGGVGYTF. CDR3 DNA sequence: TGTGCCAGCAGCTCCCTGACAGGGGGCGTTGGCTACACCTTC. The genes are TRBV7-2 and TRBJ1-2; 10 positions agree with TRBD1. Germline V gene lookup returns CDR1 SGHTA and CDR2 FQGNSA. CDR3 size: 14 residues. The V segment lost 4 bases and the J segment 7 bases; nucleotides outside the gene matches: 6.

The gene calls are TRBV5-6 and TRBJ1-6, with D unresolved. Germline CDR1 SGHDT, CDR2 YYEEEE. This CDR3 is 14 amino acids long. The ends were cut back, 1 base at V and 9 bases at J, with 11 bases in the middle. CDR3 in amino acids: CASSLLTAFSPLHF. DNA of the CDR3: TGTGCCAGCAGCTTGCTGACGGCCTTTTCACCCCTCCACTTT.

The chain couples TRBV30 to TRBJ2-7; no clear D gene. CDR1 and CDR2 (germline): GTSNPN, SVGIG (reference sequence). The ends were cut back, 3 bases at V and 1 base at J, with 10 bases in the middle. The length of the CDR3 is 13 residues. The CDR3 sequence is CAWSSSWSYEQYF. CDR3 DNA sequence: TGTGCCTGGAGCTCTAGTTGGTCCTACGAGCAGTACTTC.

The chain is built from TRBV7-7 and TRBJ2-3, with 7 bases identical to TRBD2. This CDR3 is built from 15 residues. Germline values: CDR1 SSHAT, CDR2 FNYEAQ (reference sequence). Trimming took 5 bases from V and 2 from J; bases not matched to a gene: 7. CDR3 bases: TGTGCCAGCAGCCGGGGTGGGGGGGACACAGATACGCAGTATTTT. Its protein is CASSRGGGDTDTQYF.

The chain is built from TRBV7-3 and TRBJ2-5; TRBD2 might be the D (6 bases). This CDR3 is 12 amino acids long. V lost 5 bases and J 7 bases, leaving 11 bases between the germline ends. Germline V CDR1 and CDR2: SGHTA, FQGTGA. The DNA of the CDR3 is TGTGCCAGCAGCCGGACTACCGGGACCCAGTACTTC. It yields the protein CASSRTTGTQYF.

The chain has TRBV7-9 and TRBJ2-5; 9 bases are shared with TRBD2. The CDR3 is 15 residues long. Per the germline V gene, CDR1 is SEHNR and CDR2 is FQNEAQ (reference sequence). With V trimmed by 5 bases and J by 5 bases, 9 bases remained unmatched. The CDR3 DNA follows: TGTGCCAGCAGCCCCGGATCTAGCGGGGTTGAGACCCAGTACTTC. Its protein is CASSPGSSGVETQYF.

The V gene is TRBV19, the J gene TRBJ2-5; TRBD1 might be the D (6 bases). From germline, CDR1 is LNHDA and CDR2 SQIVND (reference sequence). Trimming removed 4 bases from V and 5 bases from J, with 14 bases in between. The CDR3 is 14 residues long. In DNA, the CDR3 is TGTGCCAGTAGTAGACAGGACCGCCCCGAGACCCAGTACTTC. Its protein is CASSRQDRPETQYF.

This sequence joins TRBV7-6 and TRBJ2-5; possibly TRBD1 or TRBD2 for D (5 bases each). The germline gives CDR1 SGHVS, CDR2 FNYEAQ. The CDR3 sequence is 15 residues long. V was trimmed by 5 bases and J by 4 bases, leaving 17 bases between them. The CDR3 reads CASSPQMAGGETQYF. The CDR3 DNA reads TGTGCCAGCAGCCCCCAGATGGCTGGGGGAGAGACCCAGTACTTC.